What follows are 27 T cell receptor beta chains derived from one specimen sequenced in a study of T-cell reconstitution after alpha-beta-depleted transplantation in children. TCRbeta library preparation incorporated unique molecular identifiers. TCRdb passed the PCR reads through MiXCR, listing each CDR3 protein once. The table has 200,000 to 250,000 distinct CDR3 sequences, approximately 8.9% seen once. The sample consisted of PBMCs, mostly from graft donor cells, taken 180 days after TCRalphabeta/CD19-depleted stem cell transplant. These TCRs come from a male patient younger than 18 who had a stem cell transplant for acute lymphoblastic leukemia, so the T cells may come from the graft donor.

This clonotype was counted at least ten times. The J gene is TRBJ1-5, the V gene TRBV25-1; D is possibly TRBD1 (5 bases). This CDR3 has 13 amino acids. Trimming pared 3 bases from V and 13 bases from J, leaving 16 bases between. From germline, CDR1 is MGHDK and CDR2 SYGVNS. CDR3 sequence: CASSEGGKQSQHF. As DNA, the CDR3 is TGTGCCAGCAGTGAGGGGGGAAAACAGTCACAGCATTTT.

This clonotype was counted ten times or more. The chain employs TRBV7-9 and TRBJ2-1; D uncertain. Germline-derived CDR1 and CDR2 are SEHNR and FQNEAQ (reference sequence). Trimming stripped 5 bases from V and 7 bases from J, with 15 bases between. The CDR3 has 14 residues. The CDR3 coding sequence is TGTGCCAGCAGCCAACCTTTACAGAGGAATGAGCAGTTCTTC. Its translation is CASSQPLQRNEQFF.

In this sample, this clonotype turned up once. This chain connects TRBV19 to TRBJ2-2; the D is unclear. Germline CDR1 reads LNHDA; CDR2 reads SQIVND (reference sequence). The CDR3 has 11 amino acids. Trimming pared 7 bases from V and 7 bases from J, leaving 7 bases between. The CDR3 DNA reads as TGTGCCAGTAAGCGAGGCGGGGAGCTGTTTTTT. Its translation: CASKRGGELFF. The full variable domain, rest sourced from reference TRBV19 and TRBJ2-2, is DGGITQSPKYLFRKEGQNVTLSCEQNLNHDAMYWYRQDPGQGLRLIYYSQIVNDFQKGDIAEGYSVSREKKESFPLTVTSAQKNPTAFYLCASKRGGELFFGEGSRLTVL.

This clonotype was observed many times. The genes are TRBV29-1 and TRBJ1-2; 9 bases agree with TRBD1. This CDR3 is 12 amino acids long. With 7 bases clipped from V and 3 bases from J, the junction kept 3 bases outside the gene matches. The germline gives CDR1 SQVTM, CDR2 ANQGSEA. CDR3: CSDRTGDYGYTF. DNA of the CDR3: TGCAGCGATAGGACAGGGGACTATGGCTACACCTTC.

The CDR3 sequence is CASSESRGVGGYTF. CDR3 bases: TGTGCCAGCAGCGAGAGCAGGGGGGTAGGCGGCTACACCTTC. V is TRBV5-4 and J is TRBJ1-2; 7 nucleotides align to TRBD1. V shed 4 bases, J shed 8 bases, and the junction held 11 bases outside the gene matches. CDR3 size: 14 residues. Germline CDR1 is SGHNT and CDR2 is YYREEE (reference sequence). Filled out from reference TRBV5-4 and TRBJ1-2, the complete variable domain reads ETGVTQSPTHLIKTRGQQVTLRCSSQSGHNTVSWYQQALGQGPQFIFQYYREEENGRGNFPPRFSGLQFPNYSSELNVNALELDDSALYLCASSESRGVGGYTFGSGTRLTVV.

This clonotype was observed many times. The CDR3 DNA reads as TGTGCCATCAGTGAGAGGACAGGGGGCAAGAAGGAGACCCAGTACTTC. Its translation: CAISERTGGKKETQYF. This chain connects TRBV10-3 to TRBJ2-5; TRBD1 agrees at 11 bases. Germline V gene data show CDR1 as ENHRY and CDR2 as SYGVKD. The CDR3 totals 16 residues. V lost 2 bases and J lost 5; bases outside the gene matches: 7.

This clonotype was seen ten or more times. CDR3 sequence (DNA): TGCAGCGTTGTCGGGGGAGAGCCTAACTATGGCTACACCTTC. Its translation is CSVVGGEPNYGYTF. The rearrangement uses TRBV29-1 and TRBJ1-2; a weak D match, TRBD1 (5 bases). V lost 4 bases, J lost 0 bases, and 12 bases lay in between. Germline V lookup: CDR1 SQVTM, CDR2 ANQGSEA. CDR3 length equals 14 residues. Full variable domain (remainder filled in from reference TRBV29-1 and TRBJ1-2): SAVISQKPSRDICQRGTSLTIQCQVDSQVTMMFWYRQQPGQSLTLIATANQGSEATYESGFVIDKFPISRPNLTFSTLTVSNMSPEDSSIYLCSVVGGEPNYGYTFGSGTRLTVV.

This clonotype was seen many times. J is TRBJ1-1 and V is TRBV20-1, with D hard to call. The germline gives CDR1 DFQATT, CDR2 SNEGSKA (reference sequence). The CDR3 contains 14 residues. V lost 0 bases and J 6 bases, leaving 14 bases between the germline ends. The CDR3 sequence is CSARDGQVGAEAFF. CDR3 nucleotides: TGCAGTGCTAGAGATGGGCAGGTGGGCGCTGAAGCTTTCTTT.

This clonotype has more than one count but fewer than ten. This chain uses TRBV7-3 with TRBJ2-1; TRBD2 agrees at 10 bases. The CDR3 loop spans 13 amino acids. With V trimmed by 6 bases and J by 7 bases, 3 bases remained unmatched. Per the germline V gene, CDR1 is SGHTA and CDR2 is FQGTGA. The CDR3 spells CASRLAGENEQFF. CDR3 nucleotide sequence: TGTGCCAGCAGGCTAGCGGGAGAGAATGAGCAGTTCTTC.

In this sample, this clonotype turned up many times. The chain recombines TRBV12-3 or TRBV12-4 with TRBJ2-7, with D perhaps TRBD2 (6 bases). V lost 2 bases to trimming and J lost 6 bases, with 8 bases between them. The CDR3 extends over 12 amino acids. The CDR3 sequence: CASSLSGVEQYF. CDR3 nucleotide sequence: TGTGCCAGCAGTTTATCGGGGGTCGAGCAGTACTTC.

The chain has TRBV5-4 and TRBJ2-2, with 7 bases that match TRBD2. The junction had 9 bases not matched to a gene; V was cut back by 0 bases and J by 7 bases. The CDR3 loop spans 16 amino acids. Germline V gene data show CDR1 as SGHNT and CDR2 as YYREEE (reference sequence). CDR3 sequence reads: CASSLAGGRNGGELFF. The CDR3 nucleotides read TGTGCCAGCAGCTTGGCTGGCGGGAGAAATGGCGGGGAGCTGTTTTTT.

As to this clonotype: Being one base from a much bigger clone, this may be a read error. The chain joins TRBV7-7 to TRBJ1-1; D is unresolved. The CDR3 runs to 13 residues. CDR1 is SSHAT, CDR2 FNYEAQ, per germline (reference sequence). CDR3 residues: CDSSLGRRTEAFF. In nucleotides, the CDR3 is TGTGATAGCAGTCTAGGGAGGAGGACTGAAGCTTTCTTT. Based on the CDR3 plus reference TRBV7-7 and TRBJ1-1, the full variable domain is GAGVSQSPRYKVTKRGQDVTLRCDPISSHATLYWYQQALGQGPEFLTYFNYEAQPDKSGLPSDRFSAERPEGSISTLTIQRTEQRDSAMYRCDSSLGRRTEAFFGQGTRLTVV.

The sample holds many counts of this clonotype. J is TRBJ2-3 and V is TRBV6-6; 7 bases are a match to TRBD2. V was pared by 8 bases and J by 7 bases, with 9 bases of the junction left unmatched. The CDR3 spans 13 residues. Germline V CDR1 and CDR2: MNHNY, SVGAGI (reference sequence). CDR3 amino acids: CASGDYPRHTQYF. CDR3 DNA: TGTGCCAGCGGGGACTACCCACGGCATACGCAGTATTTT.

As regards this clonotype: This may arise from a read error, as a much more abundant clone is one base away. CDR3 sequence reads: CATSQGESSYNEQFF. The CDR3 bases are TGTGCCACCAGCCAAGGAGAGAGCTCCTACAATGAGCAGTTCTTC. J is TRBJ2-1 and V is TRBV3-1; D remains ambiguous. The germline V gene encodes CDR1 LGHDT and CDR2 YNNKEL (reference sequence). The CDR3 covers 15 residues.

In its sample, this clonotype was seen many times. The chain recombines TRBV9 with TRBJ2-2, with D unclear. V dropped 3 bases and J dropped 0 bases, with 6 bases sitting between them. The V gene's germline CDR1 is SGDLS and CDR2 YYNGEE. The CDR3 has 14 amino acids. This CDR3 reads CASSAQPNTGELFF. The CDR3 DNA reads as TGTGCCAGCAGCGCCCAACCGAACACCGGGGAGCTGTTTTTT.

This clonotype was seen ten or more times. V is TRBV20-1 and J is TRBJ2-7; D may be TRBD1 (6 bases). This CDR3 contains 13 residues. Trimming cost V 5 bases and J 1 base, with 12 bases left between them. Germline V CDR1 and CDR2: DFQATT, SNEGSKA (reference sequence). CDR3 residues: CSAAGVKSYEQYF. The CDR3 DNA reads as TGCAGTGCTGCAGGGGTTAAGTCCTACGAGCAGTACTTC.

The rearrangement links TRBV4-2 to TRBJ2-5, with D hard to call. The V end lost 8 bases, the J end lost 4 bases, and 14 bases lay between the germline ends. This CDR3 is built from 13 residues. Germline V gives CDR1 LGHNA, CDR2 YNFKEQ. The DNA for the CDR3 is TGTGCCAGCGGCCCCGGTGGTAGAGAGACCCAGTACTTC. This codes for CASGPGGRETQYF.

This clonotype was counted at least ten times. The chain joins TRBV3-1 to TRBJ2-3; no clear D. The V end was cut by 3 bases, the J end by 10 bases, with 11 bases between. Looked up from germline, CDR1 is LGHDT and CDR2 is YNNKEL (reference sequence). This CDR3 comprises 12 residues. The DNA for the CDR3 is TGTGCCAGCAGCCAGGTGGGCCGGGCGCAGTATTTT. It encodes CASSQVGRAQYF.

This clonotype occurred many times. The V gene is TRBV4-2, the J gene TRBJ2-7; 13 nucleotides line up with TRBD2. CDR1 is LGHNA and CDR2 is YNFKEQ in the germline V gene. J was trimmed by 3 bases and V by 2 bases; bases with no gene match: 7. CDR3 length: 17 residues. The CDR3 DNA reads as TGTGCCAGCAGCCAATCCTCGACTAGCGGGGGGAGCTACGAGCAGTACTTC. Encoded protein: CASSQSSTSGGSYEQYF.

V and J are TRBV19 and TRBJ1-3, with D unresolved. The length of the CDR3 is 14 residues. Trimming shortened V by 3 bases and J by 5 bases, and 11 bases separated the two germline ends. Germline-derived CDR1 and CDR2 are LNHDA and SQIVND (reference sequence). CDR3 sequence: CASSIVGRRNTIYF. In nucleotides, the CDR3 is TGTGCCAGTAGTATCGTGGGTCGAAGAAACACCATATATTTT.

This clonotype has at least ten counts. The rearrangement uses TRBV2 and TRBJ2-3; 11 bases align to TRBD2. Germline trimming cut 5 bases from V and 2 bases from J; bases unmatched to any gene: 6. Germline CDR1 SNHLY, CDR2 FYNNEI. The CDR3 loop spans 16 amino acids. CDR3 loop: CASSFLAGGPTDTQYF. For the CDR3, the DNA is TGTGCCAGCAGTTTCCTAGCGGGGGGCCCCACAGATACGCAGTATTTT.

This clonotype was recorded at least ten times. The chain combines TRBV10-1 with TRBJ2-3; TRBD1 agrees at 8 bases. V shed 3 bases, J shed 2 bases, and the junction held 7 bases outside the gene matches. The length of the CDR3 is 16 residues. CDR1 is WNHNN, CDR2 SYGVQD, per germline (reference sequence). The CDR3: CASSDTRDRTTDTQYF. The CDR3, as DNA: TGCGCCAGCAGTGATACACGGGACAGGACCACAGATACGCAGTATTTT.

This clonotype was detected ten times or more. V and J are TRBV12-3 or TRBV12-4 and TRBJ2-2; D unclear. V lost 8 bases and J 2 bases, leaving 9 bases between the germline ends. The CDR3 runs to 13 residues. CDR3 sequence: CASPVPNTGELFF. In DNA form, the CDR3 reads TGTGCCAGCCCTGTTCCAAACACCGGGGAGCTGTTTTTT.

This clonotype was counted ten times or more. DNA for the CDR3: TGTGCCAGCATGGGGGCTAGCCATGGCTACACCTTC. Its protein product is CASMGASHGYTF. V gene TRBV27 combines with J gene TRBJ1-2; TRBD1 might be the D (6 bases). This CDR3 is 12 amino acids long. The V end was cut by 7 bases, the J end by 6 bases, with 12 bases between. Germline CDR1 is MNHEY and CDR2 is SMNVEV (reference sequence).

This clonotype was recorded many times. The chain is built from TRBV11-2 and TRBJ1-2; tentatively, D is TRBD1 (6 bases). The V gene lost 5 bases and the J gene lost 5 bases, with 15 bases spanning the gap. Germline CDR1 is SGHAT and CDR2 is FQNNGV. The CDR3 spans 14 residues. The CDR3 here is CASSETMGAYGYTF. The CDR3, as DNA: TGTGCCAGCAGCGAGACCATGGGGGCGTATGGCTACACCTTC. The full variable domain, rest sourced from reference TRBV11-2 and TRBJ1-2, is EAGVAQSPRYKIIEKRQSVAFWCNPISGHATLYWYQQILGQGPKLLIQFQNNGVVDDSQLPKDRFSAERLKGVDSTLKIQPAKLEDSAVYLCASSETMGAYGYTFGSGTRLTVV.

This clonotype was recorded many times. Here the CDR3 reads CASSLSGGGETQYF. The DNA of the CDR3 is TGCGCCAGCAGCTTATCGGGGGGCGGTGAGACCCAGTACTTC. The chain combines TRBV5-1 with TRBJ2-5, with TRBD2 as a possible D gene (7 bases). Germline loops: CDR1 SGHRS, CDR2 YFSETQ. The CDR3 runs to 14 residues. V was pared by 2 bases and J by 5 bases, with 13 bases between. Full variable domain (outside the CDR3, taken from reference TRBV5-1 and TRBJ2-5): KAGVTQTPRYLIKTRGQQVTLSCSPISGHRSVSWYQQTPGQGLQFLFEYFSETQRNKGNFPGRFSGRQFSNSRSEMNVSTLELGDSALYLCASSLSGGGETQYFGPGTRLLVL.

The table lists this clonotype with many counts. The chain is built from TRBV12-3 or TRBV12-4 and TRBJ1-3; D is possibly TRBD1 (5 bases). The CDR3 is 14 residues long. Trimming pared 6 bases from V and 8 bases from J, leaving 17 bases between. The chain's CDR3 is CASSSRDLRDTIYF. DNA for the CDR3: TGTGCCAGCAGCTCTAGGGACCTGAGAGACACCATATATTTT.